The source of this T cell receptor (beta chain) is a study of regulatory T cells in long-lasting Graves disease. Study information: Duration of antithyroid drug therapy among newly diagnosed Graves' patients was under 3 months.

Many counts were recorded for this clonotype. The antigen is unknown. Study-level points and caveats: Patients with persistent disease shared 2,500 to 3,500 public clonotypes, outpacing the roughly 870 shared by new patients.

Time point defined: newly diagnosed GD, antithyroid drugs for less than 3 months. TCR sequences were obtained from RNA taken from PBMCs. An endocrinology unit in Xi'an, China, supplied the patients. J was trimmed by 1 base and V by 1 base; bases with no gene match: 11. Germline V CDR1 and CDR2: SGHTA, FQGNSA. The CDR3 length is 19 residues. CDR3-region Arm-PCR and iRepertoire HTBI primers produced the TCR beta libraries. TCRdb re-derived calls from the multiplex PCR reads in MiXCR, one entry per CDR3 protein. The profile covers under 400,000 distinct CDR3 sequences, with 16% appearing a single time and about 27% taken by the ten largest. These records were also assigned to another study, of T cells in Graves' hyperthyroidism and ophthalmopathy. That work states: Hyperthyroidism was newly diagnosed in patients aged 18 to 65 (duration under 2 months).

This sequence originates from a man aged 40-50 years with Graves disease. The sequencing here drew on peripheral blood mononuclear cells (PBMCs), taken at new diagnosis, from a patient treated with antithyroid drugs. The chain recombines TRBV7-2 with TRBJ2-4; 9 nucleotides agree with TRBD2. The CDR3 loop is CASSLEGLAGGPAKNIQYF. CDR3 coding DNA: TGTGCCAGCAGCTTAGAGGGGTTGGCGGGGGGGCCGGCCAAAAACATTCAGTACTTC.